Shown below are 29 T cell receptor beta chains from a single sample sequenced in a study of human T cells and chemical hapten exposure. From the RACE reads, TCRdb called clonotypes with MiXCR, one entry per CDR3 protein. The table shows more than 85,000 distinct CDR3 sequences, with around 34% occurring only once. Time point: patch test 3, about 24 weeks after DPC sensitization. Stated treatment: therapeutic diphenylcyclopropenone sensitization with weekly scalp DPC. This specimen consisted of whole blood, obtained in connection with sensitization to the hapten diphenylcyclopropenone (DPC). Receptor source: a man aged 35-49 years with alopecia areata. Some clones in this sample may be carry-over from other donors' samples.

This clonotype has a handful of counts. The rearrangement links TRBV2 to TRBJ2-3; 11 bases match TRBD2. The CDR3 runs 16 residues. Trimming took 6 bases from V and 9 from J; bases not matched to a gene: 14. Per the germline V gene, CDR1 is SNHLY and CDR2 is FYNNEI. The CDR3 protein is CASSTTSGSGLFTQYF. The CDR3 coding sequence is TGTGCCAGCAGCACAACTAGCGGGAGTGGGTTATTCACGCAGTATTTT.

The chain is built from TRBV10-3 and TRBJ2-3; 13 bases are a match to TRBD2. Germline CDR1 ENHRY, CDR2 SYGVKD. The CDR3 spans 16 residues. With V trimmed by 5 bases and J by 1 base, 3 bases remained unmatched. The CDR3 DNA sequence: TGTGCCATCAGTTCCGGACTAGCGGGAGGCACAGATACGCAGTATTTT. Protein product: CAISSGLAGGTDTQYF.

A few counts support this clonotype. The chain combines TRBV11-3 with TRBJ2-1, with D possibly matching TRBD2 (7 bases). CDR1 is SGHNT and CDR2 is YENEEA in the germline V gene. The CDR3 spans 12 residues. The ends were cut back, 8 bases at V and 9 bases at J, with 14 bases in the middle. The CDR3, as DNA: TGTGCCAGCCAGTACAGGGAGGGTGAGCAGTTCTTC. Amino acid sequence: CASQYREGEQFF. The full variable domain, rest sourced from reference TRBV11-3 and TRBJ2-1, is EAGVVQSPRYKIIEKKQPVAFWCNPISGHNTLYWYLQNLGQGPELLIRYENEEAVDDSQLPKDRFSAERLKGVDSTLKIQPAELGDSAVYLCASQYREGEQFFGPGTRLTVL.

About this clonotype: Its ends do not fully match the called genes, so a read error is possible. The J gene is TRBJ2-1, the V gene TRBV27; TRBD2 aligns across 8 bases. There are 15 residues in the CDR3. Per germline, CDR1 MNHEY and CDR2 SMNVEV (reference sequence). CDR3 protein: CAGRLGLATYNEQFF. The CDR3 region has the DNA TGTGCCGGCAGACTCGGACTAGCAACCTACAATGAGCAGTTCTTC.

This clonotype has only one observation. V and J are TRBV24-1 and TRBJ1-2; the D gene is possibly TRBD1 (5 bases). The V and J ends lost 3 bases and 4 bases respectively, with 11 bases between them. The V gene's germline CDR1 is KGHDR and CDR2 SFDVKD. CDR3 length equals 14 residues. The CDR3 DNA reads as TGTGCCACCAGTGATGACCGGGGCCTCTATGGCTACACCTTC. Protein product: CATSDDRGLYGYTF.

This clonotype was observed a handful of times. This sequence joins TRBV11-2 and TRBJ1-4, with a tentative D call TRBD1 (6 bases). Germline V lookup: CDR1 SGHAT, CDR2 FQNNGV. The CDR3 is made up of 15 amino acids. V lost 6 bases to trimming and J lost 5 bases, with 16 bases between them. DNA of the CDR3: TGTGCCAGCAGGGACTGGGGGGCCCTAAATGAAAAACTGTTTTTT. Translating gives CASRDWGALNEKLFF. Together with reference TRBV11-2 and TRBJ1-4, the CDR3 gives the full variable domain: EAGVAQSPRYKIIEKRQSVAFWCNPISGHATLYWYQQILGQGPKLLIQFQNNGVVDDSQLPKDRFSAERLKGVDSTLKIQPAKLEDSAVYLCASRDWGALNEKLFFGSGTQLSVL.

This clonotype was detected once. Sequence at one end of the junction differs from germline and may be a read error. J is TRBJ1-1 and V is TRBV7-7; D gene unclear. In germline, CDR1 is SSHAT, CDR2 FNYEAQ (reference sequence). The CDR3 consists of 13 residues. Written as DNA, the CDR3 is TGTGCTAGCAGCTTTTCTCCGAACACTGAAGCTTTCTTT. Translated, it gives CASSFSPNTEAFF.

The chain couples TRBV6-2 or TRBV6-3 to TRBJ2-3; 10 bases line up with TRBD2. Germline CDR1 and CDR2: MNHEY and SVGEGT. The CDR3 runs 16 residues. V shed 0 bases, J shed 3 bases, and the junction held 3 bases outside the gene matches. CDR3 amino acids: CASSYSGTSATDTQYF. CDR3 nucleotide sequence: TGTGCCAGCAGTTACTCCGGGACTAGCGCAACAGATACGCAGTATTTT.

The chain has TRBV20-1 and TRBJ1-6; D is ambiguous. Trimming stripped 6 bases from V and 6 bases from J, with 15 bases between. The CDR3 is made up of 14 amino acids. Germline CDR1 reads DFQATT; CDR2 reads SNEGSKA (reference sequence). CDR3 nucleotide sequence: TGCAGTGCCCAAGAGGCCCCGTTTAATTCACCCCTCCACTTT. Translation gives CSAQEAPFNSPLHF.

The chain combines TRBV5-1 with TRBJ2-1; no clear D. In germline, CDR1 is SGHRS, CDR2 YFSETQ. The CDR3 contains 13 residues. The ends were cut back, 0 bases at V and 4 bases at J, with 5 bases in the middle. In DNA form, the CDR3 reads TGCGCCAGCAGCTTGGGTCAGTACAATGAGCAGTTCTTC. Translation gives CASSLGQYNEQFF.

This clonotype showed up just a few times. The chain links TRBV29-1 to TRBJ2-7; D perhaps matches TRBD2 (6 bases). In germline, CDR1 is SQVTM, CDR2 ANQGSEA. V was pared by 4 bases and J by 7 bases, with 11 bases between. The CDR3 consists of 11 residues. DNA for the CDR3: TGCAGCGTTGCCGGGGCGGGGGAGCAGTACGTC. It codes for CSVAGAGEQYV.

The chain has TRBV20-1 and TRBJ2-7; 9 nucleotides align to TRBD1. The CDR3 consists of 13 residues. Losses at the gene ends were 6 bases for V and 1 base for J; bases not matched to a gene: 4. CDR1 and CDR2 (germline): DFQATT, SNEGSKA (reference sequence). In nucleotides, the CDR3 is TGCAGTGCCCCGGACAGGGGTTCCTACGAGCAGTACTTC. Protein product: CSAPDRGSYEQYF.

This chain connects TRBV6-5 to TRBJ2-1; 8 bases fit TRBD2. CDR1 and CDR2 (germline): MNHEY, SVGAGI. This CDR3 has 15 residues. J was trimmed by 8 bases and V by 2 bases; bases with no gene match: 8. The CDR3 sequence is CASSYGLAGFHEQFF. The DNA for the CDR3 is TGTGCCAGCAGTTACGGCCTAGCGGGTTTCCATGAGCAGTTCTTC.

A few counts support this clonotype. V gene TRBV6-5 combines with J gene TRBJ2-7; D tentatively reads TRBD1 or TRBD2 (5 bases each). Trimming shortened V by 10 bases and J by 4 bases, and 23 bases separated the two germline ends. This CDR3 is built from 15 residues. Germline loops: CDR1 MNHEY, CDR2 SVGAGI. CDR3 DNA sequence: TGTGCCATCCCCCTACCGGGGCCGTTATCATACGAGCAGTACGTC. Translated, it gives CAIPLPGPLSYEQYV.

In this sample, this clonotype turned up a few times. The V call is TRBV29-1, the J call TRBJ2-3, with D possibly TRBD1 on 7 matching bases. The CDR3 runs to 14 residues. The ends were cut back, 4 bases at V and 3 bases at J, with 14 bases in the middle. Germline V gene sequence: CDR1 SQVTM, CDR2 ANQGSEA. The CDR3 region has the DNA TGCAGCGTTGTTGGGCAGGGGGGAACAGATACGCAGTATTTT. This encodes CSVVGQGGTDTQYF.

The chain carries TRBV6-2 or TRBV6-3 and TRBJ2-7; no definite D call. The V and J ends lost 10 bases and 0 bases respectively, with 7 bases between them. The CDR3 extends over 11 amino acids. Germline lookup yields CDR1 MNHEY and CDR2 SVGEGT. The chain's CDR3 is CATRNSYEQYF. The CDR3 nucleotides are TGTGCCACCCGGAACTCCTACGAGCAGTACTTC.

CDR3 DNA sequence: TGTGCCAGCAGTTACAGGGCCCCCACTGAAGCTTTCTTT. Amino acids: CASSYRAPTEAFF. This rearrangement joins TRBV6-1 to TRBJ1-1; D is perhaps TRBD1 (6 bases). Per germline, CDR1 MNHNS and CDR2 SASEGT. This CDR3 has 13 amino acids. The V end lost 5 bases, the J end lost 4 bases, and 11 bases lay between the germline ends.

This clonotype was seen only a few times. V is TRBV6-5 and J is TRBJ2-1; the D gene could be TRBD1 or TRBD2 (5 bases each). There are 14 residues in the CDR3. V shed 6 bases and J shed 7 bases, with 16 bases lying between them. Germline V lookup: CDR1 MNHEY, CDR2 SVGAGI. CDR3 nucleotide sequence: TGTGCCAGCAGCGGTTCCGGGGCTAGGAATGAGCAGTTCTTC. Residues: CASSGSGARNEQFF.

On this clonotype itself: Compared with germline, one end of the junction differs, possibly owing to a read error. The chain has TRBV7-7 and TRBJ2-5; no definite D call. CDR3 length: 12 residues. Germline V gene lookup returns CDR1 SSHAT and CDR2 FNYEAQ (reference sequence). The chain's CDR3 is CASSQYQETQYF. The CDR3 DNA sequence: TGTGCTAGCAGCCAGTACCAAGAGACCCAGTACTTC.

The rearrangement joins TRBV24-1 to TRBJ2-2; 9 bases line up with TRBD2. Germline CDR1 reads KGHDR; CDR2 reads SFDVKD. V was clipped by 5 bases and J by 2 bases; unmatched bases: 8. The CDR3 consists of 17 residues. The CDR3 protein is CATSVPSGTLNTGELFF. CDR3 nucleotide sequence: TGTGCCACCAGTGTTCCTAGCGGGACACTTAACACCGGGGAGCTGTTTTTT.

This sequence joins TRBV4-3 and TRBJ1-1; 7 positions agree with TRBD1. Germline-derived CDR1 and CDR2 are LGHNA and YSLEER. Losses at the gene ends were 1 base for V and 4 bases for J; bases not matched to a gene: 15. This CDR3 is built from 18 residues. CDR3 DNA: TGCGCCAGCAGCCAAGCGGTCAGGGGCTTTTCAGGGGGCACTGAAGCTTTCTTT. This gives the protein CASSQAVRGFSGGTEAFF.

This clonotype has at least ten counts. The chain has TRBV5-1 and TRBJ2-7; 7 bases agree with TRBD1. Germline loops: CDR1 SGHRS, CDR2 YFSETQ. This CDR3 is built from 14 residues. The ends lost 2 bases at V and 1 base at J; junction bases unmatched: 3. The CDR3 region is CASSFTTGSYEQYV. Here the CDR3 DNA reads TGCGCCAGCAGCTTTACGACAGGGTCCTACGAGCAGTACGTC.

In this sample, this clonotype turned up a few times. The chain couples TRBV6-2 or TRBV6-3 to TRBJ2-1; TRBD1 aligns across 8 bases. Trimming took 5 bases from V and 10 from J; bases not matched to a gene: 10. Germline values: CDR1 MNHEY, CDR2 SVGEGT. This CDR3 has 14 amino acids. Written as DNA, the CDR3 is TGTGCCAGCAGTGACAGGGGAGGACTTGACGAGCAGTTCTTC. Its protein product is CASSDRGGLDEQFF.

This clonotype has just a few counts. This chain joins TRBV5-1 and TRBJ2-3; TRBD2 aligns across 11 bases. Losses at the gene ends were 2 bases for V and 4 bases for J; bases not matched to a gene: 6. CDR3 size: 16 residues. Looked up from germline, CDR1 is SGHRS and CDR2 is YFSETQ. The CDR3 region has the DNA TGCGCCAGCAGCTTCATTAGCGGGAGGGTCCCAGATACGCAGTATTTT. The encoded protein is CASSFISGRVPDTQYF.

The J gene is TRBJ1-4, the V gene TRBV4-2; 10 bases are a match to TRBD1. V shed 2 bases and J 0 bases; nucleotides not matched to a gene: 6. This CDR3 spans 18 amino acids. Germline values: CDR1 LGHNA, CDR2 YNFKEQ. CDR3 DNA: TGTGCCAGCAGCCAACAAGGGACAGGGGTCTCAACTAATGAAAAACTGTTTTTT. This codes for CASSQQGTGVSTNEKLFF.

The chain employs TRBV27 and TRBJ2-1, with 8 positions matching TRBD2. V shed 5 bases and J 9 bases; nucleotides not matched to a gene: 9. This CDR3 contains 14 residues. Looked up from germline, CDR1 is MNHEY and CDR2 is SMNVEV (reference sequence). CDR3 nucleotide sequence: TGTGCCAGCAGTACGAAACCGGGGGGGGGTGAGCAGTTCTTC. It is translated as CASSTKPGGGEQFF.

The J gene is TRBJ2-1, the V gene TRBV5-5; D is unresolved. This CDR3 is 14 amino acids long. Trimming took off 2 bases at V and 8 bases at J, with 14 bases between the two ends. Germline CDR1 and CDR2: SGHKS and YYEKEE (reference sequence). CDR3 protein: CASSFSGRGDEQFF. CDR3 nucleotide sequence: TGTGCCAGCAGCTTTTCTGGGCGTGGGGATGAGCAGTTCTTC.

The chain employs TRBV20-1 and TRBJ2-6; 7 positions agree with TRBD2. J lost 0 bases, V lost 0 bases, and 5 bases had no gene match. Germline V gene data show CDR1 as DFQATT and CDR2 as SNEGSKA (reference sequence). This CDR3 has 17 amino acids. The CDR3 DNA reads as TGCAGTGCTAGAGACGGGACTACCAACTCTGGGGCCAACGTCCTGACTTTC. Translation gives CSARDGTTNSGANVLTF.

V usage is TRBV28 and J usage is TRBJ2-7, with 8 bases matching TRBD2. CDR3 length: 14 residues. V trimming: 2 bases; J trimming: 2 bases; junction bases outside the gene matches: 2. Germline CDR1 reads MDHEN; CDR2 reads SYDVKM. The CDR3 is CASSLTGGAYEQYF. CDR3 bases: TGTGCCAGCAGTTTAACCGGGGGGGCCTACGAGCAGTACTTC.